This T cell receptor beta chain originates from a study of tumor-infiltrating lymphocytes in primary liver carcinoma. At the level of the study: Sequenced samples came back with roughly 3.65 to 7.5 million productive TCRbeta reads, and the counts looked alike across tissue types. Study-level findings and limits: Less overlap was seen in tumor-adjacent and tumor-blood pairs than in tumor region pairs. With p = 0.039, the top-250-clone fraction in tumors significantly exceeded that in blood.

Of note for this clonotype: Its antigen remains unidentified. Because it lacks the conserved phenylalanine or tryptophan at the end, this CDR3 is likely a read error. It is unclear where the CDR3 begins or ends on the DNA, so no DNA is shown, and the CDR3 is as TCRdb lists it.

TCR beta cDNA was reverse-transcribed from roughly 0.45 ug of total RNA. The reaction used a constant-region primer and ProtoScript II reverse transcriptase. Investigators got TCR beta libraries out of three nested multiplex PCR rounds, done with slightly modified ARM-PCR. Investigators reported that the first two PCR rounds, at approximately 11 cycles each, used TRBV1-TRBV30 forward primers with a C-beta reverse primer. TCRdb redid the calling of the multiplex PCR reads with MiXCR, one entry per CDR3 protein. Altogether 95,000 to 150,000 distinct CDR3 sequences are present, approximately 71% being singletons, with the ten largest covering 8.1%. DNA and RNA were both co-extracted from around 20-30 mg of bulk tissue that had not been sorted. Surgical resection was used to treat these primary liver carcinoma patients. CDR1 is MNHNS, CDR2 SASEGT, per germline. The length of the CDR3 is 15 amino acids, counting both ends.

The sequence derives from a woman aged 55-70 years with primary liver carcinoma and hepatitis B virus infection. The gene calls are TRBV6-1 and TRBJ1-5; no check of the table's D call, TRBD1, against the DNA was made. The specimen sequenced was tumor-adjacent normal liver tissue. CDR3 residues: CASSKGDLSNQPKHL.